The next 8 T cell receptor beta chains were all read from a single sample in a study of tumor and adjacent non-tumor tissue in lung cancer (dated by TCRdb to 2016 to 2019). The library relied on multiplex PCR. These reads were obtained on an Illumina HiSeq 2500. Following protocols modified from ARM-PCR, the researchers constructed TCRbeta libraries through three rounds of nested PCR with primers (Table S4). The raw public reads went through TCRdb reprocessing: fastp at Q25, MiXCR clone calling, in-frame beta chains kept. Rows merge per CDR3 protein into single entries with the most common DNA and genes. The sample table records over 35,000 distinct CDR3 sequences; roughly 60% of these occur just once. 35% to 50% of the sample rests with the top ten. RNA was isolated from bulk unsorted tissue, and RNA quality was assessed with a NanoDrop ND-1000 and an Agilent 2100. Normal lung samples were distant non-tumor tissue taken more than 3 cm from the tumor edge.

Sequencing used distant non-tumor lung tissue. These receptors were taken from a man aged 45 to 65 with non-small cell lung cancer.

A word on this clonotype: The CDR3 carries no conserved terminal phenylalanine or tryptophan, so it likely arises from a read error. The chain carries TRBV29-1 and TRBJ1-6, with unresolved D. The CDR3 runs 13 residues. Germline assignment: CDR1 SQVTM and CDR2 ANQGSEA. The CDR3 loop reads CSVEETLNSPLHL. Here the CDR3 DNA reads TGCAGTGTTGAAGAGACACTTAATTCACCCCTCCACCTT.

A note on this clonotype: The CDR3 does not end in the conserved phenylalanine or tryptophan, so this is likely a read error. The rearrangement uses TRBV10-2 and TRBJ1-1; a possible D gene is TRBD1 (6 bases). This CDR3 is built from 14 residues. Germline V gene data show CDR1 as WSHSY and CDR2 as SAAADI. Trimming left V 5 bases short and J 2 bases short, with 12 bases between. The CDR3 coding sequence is TGCGCCAGCAGTTGGGACACTAGAAACACTGAAGCTTTCTTA. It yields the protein CASSWDTRNTEAFL.

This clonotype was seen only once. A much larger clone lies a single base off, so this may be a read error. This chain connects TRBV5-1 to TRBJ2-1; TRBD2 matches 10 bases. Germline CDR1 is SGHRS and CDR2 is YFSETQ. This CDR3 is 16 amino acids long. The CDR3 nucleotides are TGCGCCAGCAGCGGCTCCGGGACTAGCGACTACAATGAGCATTTCTTC. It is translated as CASSGSGTSDYNEHFF.

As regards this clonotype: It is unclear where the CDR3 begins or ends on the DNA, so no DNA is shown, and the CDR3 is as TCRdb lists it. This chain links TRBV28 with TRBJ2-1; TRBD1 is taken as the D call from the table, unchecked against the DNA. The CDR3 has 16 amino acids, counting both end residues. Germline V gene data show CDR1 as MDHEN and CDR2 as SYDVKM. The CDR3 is CASSFFGQGAYNEQFF.

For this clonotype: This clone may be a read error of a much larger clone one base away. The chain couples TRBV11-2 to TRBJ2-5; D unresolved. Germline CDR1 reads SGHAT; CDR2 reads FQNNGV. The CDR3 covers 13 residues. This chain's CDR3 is CASGLGVQETQYF. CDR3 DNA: TGTGCCAGCGGCTTAGGTGTCCAAGAGACCCAGTACTTC.

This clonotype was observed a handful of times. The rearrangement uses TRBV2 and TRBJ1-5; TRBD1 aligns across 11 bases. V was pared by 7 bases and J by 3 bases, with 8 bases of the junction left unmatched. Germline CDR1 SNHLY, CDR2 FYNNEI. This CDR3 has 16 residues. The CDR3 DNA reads TGTGCCAGCAACTCGTTAGGACAGGGGGCCAATCAGCCCCAGCATTTT. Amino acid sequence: CASNSLGQGANQPQHF.

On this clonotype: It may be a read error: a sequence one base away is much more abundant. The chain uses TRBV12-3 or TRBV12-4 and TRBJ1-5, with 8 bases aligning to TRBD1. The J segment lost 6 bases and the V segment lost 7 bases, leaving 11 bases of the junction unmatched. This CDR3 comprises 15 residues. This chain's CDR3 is CASTSTSGGIQPQHF. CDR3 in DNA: TGTGCCAGCACCTCTACGTCAGGGGGCATTCAGCCCCAGCATTTT.

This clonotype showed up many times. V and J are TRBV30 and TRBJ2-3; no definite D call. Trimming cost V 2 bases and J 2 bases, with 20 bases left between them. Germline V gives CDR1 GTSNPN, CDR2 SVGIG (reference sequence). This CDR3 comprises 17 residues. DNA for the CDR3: TGTGCCTGGAGTCCCCCCCCGCAGGCTACGGCCACAGATACGCAGTATTTT. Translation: CAWSPPPQATATDTQYF.